This record looks at one T cell receptor (beta chain) sequence and its context. Its specificity is unknown. V shed 0 bases and J 3 bases; nucleotides not matched to a gene: 5. Germline V gene data show CDR1 as KGHSH and CDR2 as LQKENI. This CDR3 is built from 16 residues. These data originate in a study of cytotoxic CD8 clonotypes in ibrutinib-treated CLL. Looking at the study overall: The study included approximately 12 relapsed/refractory and roughly 16 treatment-naive patients; 17 to 18 had IGHV unmutated disease. General study points: The public clonotypes identified were infrequent and showed contraction or stability on treatment. At baseline, clonality was higher than in age-matched healthy donors and correlated with CD8+ counts. Clonality increased at ibrutinib response and stayed stable in sustained remission. At progression, however, it fell back toward baseline.

Profiling relied on immunoSEQ multiplex PCR, and the TCRdb table lists in-frame clones only, not all of them. The data hold fewer than 150,000 clones, with 80% to 85% observed a single time. The clonotype comes from a human donor with chronic lymphocytic leukemia. The sample here was PBMCs, taken after 24 months of ibrutinib treatment. The gene calls are TRBV18 and TRBJ2-7; 10 nucleotides line up with TRBD2. The CDR3, as DNA: TGTGCCAGCTCACCACCTAGCGGGGGGCGAAACTACGAGCAGTACTTC. Protein: CASSPPSGGRNYEQYF.